This TCR beta chain emerged from a study of blood T cells in healthy people across ages (dated by TCRdb to 2015 to 2017). About the study as a whole: Template switching captured roughly one uniquely barcoded TCR beta cDNA molecule per two T cells in model experiments. The study measured age-related changes in TCR beta repertoire diversity using deep sequencing normalized with unique cDNA molecular identifiers. Donors were grouped into four age groups: young (average 16 years), middle-aged (39), aged (approximately 67) and long-lived (approximately 82). To avoid experimental bias, donors of different ages were randomly spread across the sequencing lanes. Using the same blood draw, the study looked at two additional independent replicas of 1 million unique cDNA reads for two donors, one aged 18 to 30 and the other aged 80 or older. The full study reports these points: There was a strong correlation between observed TCR beta diversity and the percentage of naive T cells measured by flow cytometry. Bulk unsorted PBMC profiling prevented conclusive comparison of naive and antigen-experienced compartments. Estimates of total diversity based on one million sequenced T cells were considered lower bounds and underestimates. Compared with the aged group, the long-lived group had more naive CD4+ T cells, fewer expanded clones and increased TCR diversity, suggesting age selection. Donor CMV infection status was unknown, potentially confounding age-related changes in expanded clonotypes. As age increased, observed TCR beta diversity per million T cells dropped in a roughly linear way, and a significant reduction was already evident by age 40.

Comments on this clonotype: Its antigen has not been determined. No quality values exist for individual bases; no much larger clone is one base distant.

The donors were roughly 40 Caucasian individuals from Russia, aged about 6 to 95 years, who were systemically healthy. Around 10 milliliters of peripheral blood were drawn from each donor into EDTA-treated Vacutainer tubes. Ficoll-Paque density-gradient centrifugation was used to isolate PBMCs, with at least 7 million per sample. Total RNA was extracted from PBMCs with Trizol reagent, with at least 6 micrograms obtained per sample. For every donor, flow cytometry on a PBMC aliquot measured the percentage of naive CD45RAhigh/CD27high T cells. CDR1 and CDR2 are drawn from the germline V gene (reference sequence): LGHDT, YNNKEL. V was cut back by 4 bases and J by 3 bases, leaving a gap of 10 bases between them. Reading from cysteine to phenylalanine, the CDR3 counts 13 amino acids. Of the read, only the CDR3 DNA is kept; its 39 bases are in frame from base 1. The library was made by 5' RACE. TCRdb names Illumina HiSeq 2500 as the instrument used. A second PCR of about 7 to 12 cycles was run with a J-beta primer mix and a sample-barcoded 5' primer. Each TCR beta cDNA molecule received a unique molecular identifier from a template-switch 5' adaptor carrying 12 random nucleotides. Each sample yielded at least 3 million CDR3-containing paired-end reads. All of the RNA was converted into first-strand cDNA using the Mint cDNA synthesis kit, with a TRBC-specific oligonucleotide serving as the primer. After uracil-DNA glycosylase treatment, a first 18-cycle PCR used universal primers M1SS and BC2_uni_R on all cDNA. Under the source paper's analysis protocol: Each sample was normalized by randomly selecting 1 million high-quality reads, each carrying a distinct molecular identifier. Instead of being binned into consensus sequences, reads that shared molecular identifiers were thrown out. MiTCR, with a Q25 quality threshold and the strictest error-elimination algorithm, was used for CDR3 identification, clonotype clustering and error correction. A nonparametric unseen species model with Euler transformation was used to estimate lower-bound total TCR beta diversity. Clones were called with MiXCR by TCRdb after fastp trimmed the public reads at Q25, and only in-frame beta chains were retained. Here each entry gathers all rows of one CDR3 protein and keeps the most common genes and DNA. The V and J calls reflect TCRdb's pipeline rather than the authors' work. The sample profile shows hundreds of thousands of distinct CDR3 sequences; approximately 21% of them were found once. The ten most abundant clones make up approximately 3.6% of the sample.

The receptor chain draws on TRBV3-1 and TRBJ2-7; the D region is possibly TRBD1 or TRBD2, each matching across 5 bases. Source material: blood. This TCR was recovered from a man between 65 and 85 years old in good health. DNA sequence: TGTGCCAGCAGCCCGAGGGGCGTCTACGAGCAGTACTTC. Protein translation: CASSPRGVYEQYF.